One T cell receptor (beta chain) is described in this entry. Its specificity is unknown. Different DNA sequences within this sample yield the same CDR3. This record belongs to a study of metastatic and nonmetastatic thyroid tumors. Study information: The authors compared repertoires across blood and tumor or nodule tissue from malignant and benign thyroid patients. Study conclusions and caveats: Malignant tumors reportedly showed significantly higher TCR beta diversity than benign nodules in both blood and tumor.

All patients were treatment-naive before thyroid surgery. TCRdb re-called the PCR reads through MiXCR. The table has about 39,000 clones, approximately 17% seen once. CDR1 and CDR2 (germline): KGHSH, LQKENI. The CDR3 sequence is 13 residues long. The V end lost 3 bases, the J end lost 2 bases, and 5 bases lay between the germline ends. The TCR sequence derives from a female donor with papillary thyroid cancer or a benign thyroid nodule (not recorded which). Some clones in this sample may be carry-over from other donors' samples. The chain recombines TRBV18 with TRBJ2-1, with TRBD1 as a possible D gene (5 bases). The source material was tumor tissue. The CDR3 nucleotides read TGTGCCAGCTCACCGGACACCTACAATGAGCAGTTCTTC. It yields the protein CASSPDTYNEQFF. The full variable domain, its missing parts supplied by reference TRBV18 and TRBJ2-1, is NAGVMQNPRHLVRRRGQEARLRCSPMKGHSHVYWYRQLPEEGLKFMVYLQKENIIDESGMPKERFSAEFPKEGPSILRIQQVVRGDSAAYFCASSPDTYNEQFFGPGTRLTVL.